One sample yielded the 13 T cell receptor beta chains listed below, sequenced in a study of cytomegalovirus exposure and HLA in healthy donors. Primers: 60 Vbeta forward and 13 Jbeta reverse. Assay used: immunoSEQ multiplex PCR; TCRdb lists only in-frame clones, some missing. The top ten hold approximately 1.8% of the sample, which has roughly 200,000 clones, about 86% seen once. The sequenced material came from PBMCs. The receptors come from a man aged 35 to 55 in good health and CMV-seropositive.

This CDR3 is CASSLIQDEKLFF. CDR3 DNA: TGTGCCAGCAGCTTAATTCAGGATGAAAAACTGTTTTTT. This chain joins TRBV11-2 and TRBJ1-4; D call uncertain. Trimming stripped 2 bases from V and 6 bases from J, with 7 bases between. CDR1 and CDR2 (germline): SGHAT, FQNNGV. The CDR3 has 13 amino acids.

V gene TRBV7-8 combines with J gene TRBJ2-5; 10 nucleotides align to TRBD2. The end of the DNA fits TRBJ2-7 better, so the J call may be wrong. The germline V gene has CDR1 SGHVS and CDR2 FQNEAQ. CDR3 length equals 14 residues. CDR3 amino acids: CASSLLAGVYEQYF. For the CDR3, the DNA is TGTGCCAGCAGCTTACTAGCGGGAGTCTACGAGCAGTACTTC.

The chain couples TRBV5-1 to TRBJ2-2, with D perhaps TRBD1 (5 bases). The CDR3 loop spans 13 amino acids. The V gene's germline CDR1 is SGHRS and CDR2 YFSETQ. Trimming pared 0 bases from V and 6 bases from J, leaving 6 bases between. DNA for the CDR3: TGCGCCAGCAGCTTGGCACAGGCCGGGGAGCTGTTTTTT. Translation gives CASSLAQAGELFF.

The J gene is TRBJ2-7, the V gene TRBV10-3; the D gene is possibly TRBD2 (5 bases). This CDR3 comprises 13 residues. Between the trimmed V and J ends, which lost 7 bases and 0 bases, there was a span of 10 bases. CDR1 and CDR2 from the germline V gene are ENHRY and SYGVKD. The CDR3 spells CAITEGSSYEQYF. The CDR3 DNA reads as TGTGCCATCACAGAGGGTAGCTCCTACGAGCAGTACTTC.

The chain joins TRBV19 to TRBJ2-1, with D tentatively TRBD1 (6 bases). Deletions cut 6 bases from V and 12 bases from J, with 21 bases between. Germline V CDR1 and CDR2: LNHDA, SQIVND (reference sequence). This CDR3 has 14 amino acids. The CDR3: CASRPEGQRQRQFF. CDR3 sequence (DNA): TGTGCCAGTAGGCCCGAAGGACAGCGACAAAGGCAGTTCTTC.

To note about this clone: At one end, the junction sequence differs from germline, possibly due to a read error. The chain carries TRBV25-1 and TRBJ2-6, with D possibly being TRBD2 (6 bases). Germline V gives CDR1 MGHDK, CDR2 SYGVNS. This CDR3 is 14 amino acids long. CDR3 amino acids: CASKEGVEANGLTF. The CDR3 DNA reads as TGTGCCAGCAAGGAGGGAGTTGAGGCCAACGGCCTGACTTTC.

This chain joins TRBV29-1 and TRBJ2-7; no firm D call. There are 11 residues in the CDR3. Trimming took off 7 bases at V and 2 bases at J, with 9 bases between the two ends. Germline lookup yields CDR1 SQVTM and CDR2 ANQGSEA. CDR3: CSALSAYEQYF. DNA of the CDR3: TGCAGCGCCCTTTCAGCCTACGAGCAGTACTTC.

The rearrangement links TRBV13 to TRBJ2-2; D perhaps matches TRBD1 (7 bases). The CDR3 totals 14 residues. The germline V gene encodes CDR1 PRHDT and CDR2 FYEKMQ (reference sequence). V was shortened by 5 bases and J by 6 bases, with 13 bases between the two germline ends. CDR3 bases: TGTGCCAGCAGCACAGCAGGGGGGCCCGGGGAGCTGTTTTTT. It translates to CASSTAGGPGELFF. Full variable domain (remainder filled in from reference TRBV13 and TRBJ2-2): AAGVIQSPRHLIKEKRETATLKCYPIPRHDTVYWYQQGPGQDPQFLISFYEKMQSDKGSIPDRFSAQQFSDYHSELNMSSLELGDSALYFCASSTAGGPGELFFGEGSRLTVL.

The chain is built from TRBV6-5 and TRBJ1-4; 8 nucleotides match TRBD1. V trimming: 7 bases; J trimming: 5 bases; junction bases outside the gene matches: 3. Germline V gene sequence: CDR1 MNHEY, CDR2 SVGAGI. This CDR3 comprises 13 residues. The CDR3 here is CASKRTGNEKLFF. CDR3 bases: TGTGCCAGCAAGCGGACAGGGAATGAAAAACTGTTTTTT.

CDR3: CAISDQNTDTQYF. The CDR3 DNA reads as TGTGCCATCAGTGACCAAAACACAGATACGCAGTATTTT. The V gene is TRBV10-3, the J gene TRBJ2-3; D unresolved. The CDR3 has 13 amino acids. CDR1 and CDR2 (germline): ENHRY, SYGVKD. Trimming shortened V by 3 bases and J by 2 bases, and 6 bases separated the two germline ends.

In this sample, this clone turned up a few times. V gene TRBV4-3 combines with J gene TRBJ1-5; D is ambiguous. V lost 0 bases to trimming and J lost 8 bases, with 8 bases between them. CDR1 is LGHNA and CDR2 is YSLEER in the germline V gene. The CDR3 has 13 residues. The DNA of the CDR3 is TGCGCCAGCAGCCAAGACCTGGAGGAGCCCCAGCATTTT. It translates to CASSQDLEEPQHF.

The CDR3 nucleotides read TGTGCCAGCAGTTACTCGCTCCAGGGTCCATACACCTTC. Its translation is CASSYSLQGPYTF. V usage is TRBV6-5 and J usage is TRBJ1-2; maybe TRBD1 (5 bases). This CDR3 has 13 amino acids. In germline, CDR1 is MNHEY, CDR2 SVGAGI. V was trimmed by 0 bases and J by 11 bases, leaving 13 bases between them.

The CDR3 DNA sequence: TGTGCCAGCAGCTCAACAGGTACTACTGAAGCTTTCTTT. Its translation is CASSSTGTTEAFF. The rearrangement links TRBV7-2 to TRBJ1-1, with D possibly matching TRBD1 (5 bases). CDR1 is SGHTA and CDR2 is FQGNSA in the germline V gene. V dropped 4 bases and J dropped 5 bases, with 11 bases sitting between them. This CDR3 comprises 13 residues.